The 5 T cell receptor beta chains given below trace back to one sample, sequenced in a study of blood T cell repertoires in COVID-19 (dated by TCRdb to about 2020). Receptor libraries were prepared by the immunoSEQ multiplex PCR assay. The table comes from immuneACCESS by way of TCRdb, which keeps in-frame sequences with V and J called. Part of the clones is missing from these tables; in studies checked, under half for an unresolved V gene and the rest for unknown reasons. The sample profile shows 75,000 to 100,000 clones; around four fifths of them were found once. The biggest ten clones account for more than 9.5% of the sample. Sequenced material: peripheral blood. These receptors came from a human donor in a cohort sampled during active COVID-19.

This chain joins TRBV21-1 and TRBJ2-6; the DNA was not used to check the table's D call, TRBD1. TRBV21-1 corresponds to a pseudogene. The CDR3 is 16 amino acids. The CDR3 is CASSMEGASGANVLTF. The CDR3 DNA reads as TGTGCCAGCAGCATGGAGGGGGCGTCTGGGGCCAACGTCCTGACTTTC.

The chain carries TRBV11-2 and TRBJ2-7; D gene uncertain. V was clipped by 2 bases and J by 6 bases, with 17 bases between them. Looked up from germline, CDR1 is SGHAT and CDR2 is FQNNGV. The CDR3 length is 15 residues. CDR3 loop: CASSLLAGQTSEQYF. In DNA, the CDR3 is TGTGCCAGCAGCTTACTGGCTGGTCAAACAAGCGAGCAGTACTTC.

This clone occurred once. V is TRBV6-1 and J is TRBJ2-7; a weak D match, TRBD1 (6 bases). Trimming took off 2 bases at V and 3 bases at J, with 11 bases between the two ends. The CDR3 covers 14 residues. The V gene's germline CDR1 is MNHNS and CDR2 SASEGT. The CDR3 region is CASSERDTSYEQYF. The CDR3 bases are TGTGCCAGCAGTGAAAGGGACACTAGCTACGAGCAGTACTTC.

A few counts support this clone. The rearrangement joins TRBV19 to TRBJ2-6, with TRBD2 matching over 9 bases. Trimming took 3 bases from V and 2 from J; bases not matched to a gene: 2. Germline V gene sequence: CDR1 LNHDA, CDR2 SQIVND (reference sequence). The CDR3 is made up of 16 amino acids. CDR3 region: CASSISGGAGANVLTF. CDR3 nucleotides: TGTGCCAGTAGTATTAGCGGGGGCGCTGGGGCCAACGTCCTGACTTTC.

The CDR3 loop is CASSPMTGPGTGELFF. Written as DNA, the CDR3 is TGTGCCAGCTCACCTATGACAGGGCCGGGCACCGGGGAGCTGTTTTTT. This chain links TRBV18 with TRBJ2-2; 7 bases fit TRBD1. The germline V gene has CDR1 KGHSH and CDR2 LQKENI. CDR3 length equals 16 residues. The V segment lost 3 bases and the J segment 4 bases; nucleotides outside the gene matches: 8.